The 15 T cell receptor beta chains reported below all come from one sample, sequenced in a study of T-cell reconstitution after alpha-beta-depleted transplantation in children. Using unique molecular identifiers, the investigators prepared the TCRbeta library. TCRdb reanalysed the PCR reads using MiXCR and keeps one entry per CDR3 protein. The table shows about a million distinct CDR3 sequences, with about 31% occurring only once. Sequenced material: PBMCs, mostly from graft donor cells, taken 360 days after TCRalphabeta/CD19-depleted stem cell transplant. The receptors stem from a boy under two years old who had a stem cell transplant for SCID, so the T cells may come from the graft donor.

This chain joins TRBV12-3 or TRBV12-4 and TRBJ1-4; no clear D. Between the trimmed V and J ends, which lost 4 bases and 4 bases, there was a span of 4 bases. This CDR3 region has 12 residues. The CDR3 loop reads CASSSFNEKLFF. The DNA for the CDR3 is TGTGCCAGCAGTTCCTTTAATGAAAAACTGTTTTTT.

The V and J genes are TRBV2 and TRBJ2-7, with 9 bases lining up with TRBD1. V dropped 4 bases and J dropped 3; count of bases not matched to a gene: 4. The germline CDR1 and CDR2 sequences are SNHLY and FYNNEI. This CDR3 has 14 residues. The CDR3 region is CASSGDRVLYEQYF. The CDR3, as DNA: TGTGCCAGCAGTGGGGACAGGGTTCTCTACGAGCAGTACTTC.

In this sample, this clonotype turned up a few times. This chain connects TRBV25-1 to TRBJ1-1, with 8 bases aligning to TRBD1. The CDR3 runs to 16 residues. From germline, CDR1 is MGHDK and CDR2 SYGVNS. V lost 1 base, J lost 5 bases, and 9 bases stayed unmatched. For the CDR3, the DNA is TGTGCCAGCAGTGAATTCGGACAGGGCCCGAGAACTGAAGCTTTCTTT. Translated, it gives CASSEFGQGPRTEAFF. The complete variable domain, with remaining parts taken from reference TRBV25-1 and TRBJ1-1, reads EADIYQTPRYLVIGTGKKITLECSQTMGHDKMYWYQQDPGMELHLIHYSYGVNSTEKGDLSSESTVSRIRTEHFPLTLESARPSHTSQYLCASSEFGQGPRTEAFFGQGTRLTVV.

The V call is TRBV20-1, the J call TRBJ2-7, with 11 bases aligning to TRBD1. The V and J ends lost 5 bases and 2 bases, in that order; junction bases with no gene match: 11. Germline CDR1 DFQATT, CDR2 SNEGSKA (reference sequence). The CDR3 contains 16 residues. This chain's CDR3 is CSASGQGGSRPYEQYF. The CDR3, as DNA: TGCAGTGCTTCGGGACAGGGGGGATCCCGGCCCTACGAGCAGTACTTC.

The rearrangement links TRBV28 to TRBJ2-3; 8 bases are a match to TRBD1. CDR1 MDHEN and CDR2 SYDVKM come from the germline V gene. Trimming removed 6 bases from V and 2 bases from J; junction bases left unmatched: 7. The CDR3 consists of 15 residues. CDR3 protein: CASSRTDRDTDTQYF. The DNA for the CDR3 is TGTGCCAGCAGCCGGACGGACAGGGACACAGATACGCAGTATTTT.

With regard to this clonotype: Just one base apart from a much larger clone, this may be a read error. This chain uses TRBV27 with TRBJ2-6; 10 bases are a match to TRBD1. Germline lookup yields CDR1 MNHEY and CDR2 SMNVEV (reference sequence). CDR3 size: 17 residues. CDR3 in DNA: TGTGCCAGCAGTTTAGGGACAGGGGTAGGTGGGGCCAACGTCGTGACTTTC. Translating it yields CASSLGTGVGGANVVTF.

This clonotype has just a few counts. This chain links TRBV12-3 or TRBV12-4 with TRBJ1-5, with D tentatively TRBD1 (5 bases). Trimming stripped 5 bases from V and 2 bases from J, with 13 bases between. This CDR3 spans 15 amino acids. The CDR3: CASSPFLGGNQPQHF. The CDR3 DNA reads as TGTGCCAGCAGTCCCTTCCTGGGGGGCAATCAGCCCCAGCATTTT.

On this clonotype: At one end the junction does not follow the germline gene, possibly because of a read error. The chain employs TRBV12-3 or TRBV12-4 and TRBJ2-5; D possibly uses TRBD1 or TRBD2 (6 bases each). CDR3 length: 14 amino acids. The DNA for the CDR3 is TGTGCCAGCGGTTTCGGGGGCAGTGATGGGACCCAGTACTTC. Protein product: CASGFGGSDGTQYF.

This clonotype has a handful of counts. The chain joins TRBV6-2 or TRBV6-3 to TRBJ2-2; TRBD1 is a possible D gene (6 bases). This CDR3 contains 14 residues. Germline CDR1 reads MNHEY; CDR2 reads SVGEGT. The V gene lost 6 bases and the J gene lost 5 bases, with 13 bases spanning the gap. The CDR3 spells CASRPFQGTGELFF. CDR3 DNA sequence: TGTGCCAGCAGACCGTTCCAGGGGACCGGGGAGCTGTTTTTT.

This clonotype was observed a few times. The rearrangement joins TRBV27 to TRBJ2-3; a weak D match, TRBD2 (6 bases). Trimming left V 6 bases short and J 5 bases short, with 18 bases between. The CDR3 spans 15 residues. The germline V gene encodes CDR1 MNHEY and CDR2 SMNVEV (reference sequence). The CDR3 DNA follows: TGTGCCAGCAGCTTGGCGCCACTCGGGGGAGATACGCAGTATTTT. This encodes CASSLAPLGGDTQYF.

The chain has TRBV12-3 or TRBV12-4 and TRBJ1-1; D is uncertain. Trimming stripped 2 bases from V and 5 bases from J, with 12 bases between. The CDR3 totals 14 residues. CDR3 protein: CASSLNQGRTEAFF. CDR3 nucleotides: TGTGCCAGCAGTTTAAATCAAGGGAGGACTGAAGCTTTCTTT.

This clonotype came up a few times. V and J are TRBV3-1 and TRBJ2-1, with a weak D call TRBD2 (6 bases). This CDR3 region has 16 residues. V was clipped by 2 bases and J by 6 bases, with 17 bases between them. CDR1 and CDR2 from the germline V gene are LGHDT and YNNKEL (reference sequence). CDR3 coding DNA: TGTGCCAGCAGCCAACGGAGGGGACTCATCTCCAATGAGCAGTTCTTC. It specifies CASSQRRGLISNEQFF.

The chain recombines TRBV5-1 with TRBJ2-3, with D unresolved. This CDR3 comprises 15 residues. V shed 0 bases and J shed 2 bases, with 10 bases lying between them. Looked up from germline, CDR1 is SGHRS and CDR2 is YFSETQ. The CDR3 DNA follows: TGCGCCAGCAGCTTGGTGGTTCTACCCACAGATACGCAGTATTTT. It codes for CASSLVVLPTDTQYF.

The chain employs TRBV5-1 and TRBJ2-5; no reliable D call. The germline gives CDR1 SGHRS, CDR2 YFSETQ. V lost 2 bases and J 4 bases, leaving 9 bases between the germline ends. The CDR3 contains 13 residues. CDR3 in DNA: TGCGCCAGCAGCTTCTACGACTCAGAGACCCAGTACTTC. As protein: CASSFYDSETQYF. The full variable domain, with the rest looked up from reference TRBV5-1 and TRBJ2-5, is KAGVTQTPRYLIKTRGQQVTLSCSPISGHRSVSWYQQTPGQGLQFLFEYFSETQRNKGNFPGRFSGRQFSNSRSEMNVSTLELGDSALYLCASSFYDSETQYFGPGTRLLVL.

For the CDR3, the DNA is TGCGCCCGCGGGACCCCATGGGCTGAAGCTTTCTTT. Protein: CARGTPWAEAFF. V usage is TRBV20-1 and J usage is TRBJ1-1; the D gene is possibly TRBD1 (5 bases). The CDR3 totals 12 residues. Germline CDR1 and CDR2: DFQATT and SNEGSKA (reference sequence).